Reported below is one TCR beta chain. Trimming pared 5 bases from V and 9 bases from J, leaving 11 bases between. Germline CDR1 reads MNHEY; CDR2 reads SMNVEV (reference sequence). The CDR3 covers 11 residues. These data are taken from a study of siplizumab effects on memory and regulatory T cells. TCRdb's copy holds only in-frame clones and misses some; the assay was immunoSEQ multiplex PCR. Among about 120,000 clones listed, roughly 93% were seen once. The material sequenced was non-Treg CD4+ T cells sorted from blood. V usage is TRBV27 and J usage is TRBJ2-7; maybe TRBD1 (5 bases). The TCR was taken from a human donor in good health. This CDR3 is CASSTLQAQYF. CDR3 coding DNA: TGTGCCAGCAGTACCCTACAGGCGCAGTACTTC.